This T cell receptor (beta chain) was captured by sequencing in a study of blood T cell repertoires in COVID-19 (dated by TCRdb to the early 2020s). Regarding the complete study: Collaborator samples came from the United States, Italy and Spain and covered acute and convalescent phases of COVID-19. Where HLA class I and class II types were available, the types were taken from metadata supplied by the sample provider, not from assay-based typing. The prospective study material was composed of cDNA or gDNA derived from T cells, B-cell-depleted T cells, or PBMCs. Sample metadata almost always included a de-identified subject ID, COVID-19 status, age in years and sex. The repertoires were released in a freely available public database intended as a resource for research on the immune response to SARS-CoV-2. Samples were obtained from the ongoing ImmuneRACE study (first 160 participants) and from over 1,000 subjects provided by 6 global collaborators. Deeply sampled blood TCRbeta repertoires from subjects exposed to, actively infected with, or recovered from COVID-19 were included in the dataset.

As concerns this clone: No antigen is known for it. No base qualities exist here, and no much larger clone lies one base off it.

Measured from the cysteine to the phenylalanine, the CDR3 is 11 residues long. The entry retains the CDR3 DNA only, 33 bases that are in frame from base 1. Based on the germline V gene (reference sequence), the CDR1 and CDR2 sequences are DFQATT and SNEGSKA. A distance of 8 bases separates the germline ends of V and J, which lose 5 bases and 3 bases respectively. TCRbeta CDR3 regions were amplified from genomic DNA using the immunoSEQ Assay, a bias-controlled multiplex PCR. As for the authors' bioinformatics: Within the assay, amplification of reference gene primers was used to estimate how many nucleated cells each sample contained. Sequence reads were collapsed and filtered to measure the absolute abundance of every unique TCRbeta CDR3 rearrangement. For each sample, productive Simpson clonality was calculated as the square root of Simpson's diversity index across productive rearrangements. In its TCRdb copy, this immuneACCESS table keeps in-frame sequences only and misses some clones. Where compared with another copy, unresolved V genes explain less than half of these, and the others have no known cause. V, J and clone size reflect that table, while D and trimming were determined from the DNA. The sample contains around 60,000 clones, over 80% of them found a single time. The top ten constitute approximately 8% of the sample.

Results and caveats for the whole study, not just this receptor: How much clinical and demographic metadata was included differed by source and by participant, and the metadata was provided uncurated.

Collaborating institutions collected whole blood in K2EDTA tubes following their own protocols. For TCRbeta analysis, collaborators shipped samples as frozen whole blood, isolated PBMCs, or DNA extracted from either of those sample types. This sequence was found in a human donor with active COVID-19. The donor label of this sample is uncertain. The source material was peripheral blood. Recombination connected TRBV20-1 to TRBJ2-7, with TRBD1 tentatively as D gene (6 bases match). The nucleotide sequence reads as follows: TGCAGTGCTGGACAGAACTACGAGCAGTACTTC. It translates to CSAGQNYEQYF.